These 31 T cell receptor beta chains originate from one sample sequenced in a study of blood T cells in healthy people across ages. Together with a sample-barcoded 5' primer, a J-beta primer mix was included in a second PCR lasting about 7 to 11 cycles. MiXCR, run by TCRdb on the 5' RACE reads, gives a single entry per CDR3 protein. This table holds 1.5 million to 2 million distinct CDR3 sequences, about 50% found once. Specimen: blood. These receptors were obtained from a woman in her 40s in good health.

This clonotype has more than one count but fewer than ten. The chain recombines TRBV20-1 with TRBJ2-2; the D gene could be TRBD1 or TRBD2 (5 bases each). CDR1 and CDR2 (germline): DFQATT, SNEGSKA (reference sequence). CDR3 length: 16 residues. The germline V and J ends were trimmed by 0 bases and 3 bases, with 14 bases remaining between them. This CDR3 is CSARDTSGTYTGELFF. CDR3 nucleotides: TGCAGTGCTAGAGATACTAGTGGGACCTACACCGGGGAGCTGTTTTTT.

This clonotype has more than one count but fewer than ten. The gene calls are TRBV29-1 and TRBJ2-1; no definite D call. The CDR3 loop spans 13 amino acids. Between the trimmed V and J ends, which lost 3 bases and 0 bases, there was a span of 6 bases. Germline CDR1 is SQVTM and CDR2 is ANQGSEA. The CDR3, as DNA: TGCAGCGTTGACAGCAACTCCTACAATGAGCAGTTCTTC. It is translated as CSVDSNSYNEQFF.

This clonotype was detected once. The chain joins TRBV9 to TRBJ2-2; 8 positions match TRBD2. Unmatched junction bases numbered 9, after V lost 3 bases and J lost 5 bases. The length of the CDR3 is 16 residues. Looked up from germline, CDR1 is SGDLS and CDR2 is YYNGEE. The CDR3 protein is CASSALGGGRTGELFF. CDR3 nucleotide sequence: TGTGCCAGCAGCGCCCTCGGGGGGGGCCGAACCGGGGAGCTGTTTTTT.

The chain has TRBV5-1 and TRBJ1-2; perhaps TRBD1 as D (6 bases). V lost 5 bases and J lost 0, with 11 bases in between. The CDR3 runs to 14 residues. Germline lookup yields CDR1 SGHRS and CDR2 YFSETQ. The CDR3 spells CASRMDRANYGYTF. The CDR3 DNA sequence: TGCGCCAGCAGAATGGACAGAGCTAACTATGGCTACACCTTC.

The sample holds a few counts of this clonotype. The rearrangement uses TRBV29-1 and TRBJ2-4; perhaps TRBD2 as D (6 bases). CDR1 and CDR2 (germline): SQVTM, ANQGSEA. Deletions cut 6 bases from V and 1 base from J, with 16 bases between. The CDR3 sequence is 15 residues long. CDR3 loop: CSVSIQGRAKNIQYF. As DNA, the CDR3 is TGCAGCGTGTCAATCCAAGGGAGGGCCAAAAACATTCAGTACTTC.

About this clonotype itself: A clone one base away is much larger, so this may be a read error. A read error is likely, as this CDR3 ends without the conserved phenylalanine or tryptophan. The chain links TRBV29-1 to TRBJ2-5; tentatively, D is TRBD1 (5 bases). This CDR3 is 12 amino acids long. Looked up from germline, CDR1 is SQVTM and CDR2 is ANQGSEA. V was clipped by 3 bases and J by 2 bases, with 7 bases between them. The CDR3 region is CSVEPGQETQYY. CDR3 nucleotide sequence: TGCAGCGTTGAGCCAGGGCAAGAGACCCAGTACTAC.

In this sample, this clonotype turned up a few times. The chain couples TRBV6-2 or TRBV6-3 to TRBJ2-5; D possibly corresponds to TRBD2 (6 bases). CDR3 length: 15 amino acids. In germline, CDR1 is MNHEY, CDR2 SVGEGT. Trimming cost V 8 bases and J 0 bases, with 16 bases left between them. CDR3 sequence: CASRPLLAYQETQYF. DNA of the CDR3: TGTGCCAGCCGACCTCTTCTAGCGTACCAAGAGACCCAGTACTTC.

This chain connects TRBV6-2 or TRBV6-3 to TRBJ2-3; TRBD2 agrees at 8 bases. The CDR3 sequence is 18 residues long. Germline lookup yields CDR1 MNHEY and CDR2 SVGEGT. V lost 2 bases and J lost 2; bases outside the gene matches: 12. The CDR3: CASSYGGPSGPLTDTQYF. The CDR3, as DNA: TGTGCCAGCAGTTACGGGGGGCCTAGCGGGCCTCTCACAGATACGCAGTATTTT.

This clonotype occurred once. The chain uses TRBV5-1 and TRBJ2-7, with 9 bases fitting TRBD2. J gave up 2 bases and V 5 bases, and 17 bases lay outside the gene matches. Germline V CDR1 and CDR2: SGHRS, YFSETQ. This CDR3 is 18 amino acids long. The DNA for the CDR3 is TGCGCCAGCAGTACGGGGGTACTACTAGCGGGCGAAACCTACGAGCAGTACTTC. Translation: CASSTGVLLAGETYEQYF.

This chain connects TRBV6-2 or TRBV6-3 to TRBJ1-2, with 10 bases identical to TRBD1. Germline V CDR1 and CDR2: MNHEY, SVGEGT. The CDR3 has 14 amino acids. V gave up 5 bases and J gave up 8 bases; unmatched junction bases: 8. This CDR3 is CASSGTGALAGYTF. CDR3 coding DNA: TGTGCCAGCAGTGGGACAGGGGCGTTGGCGGGCTACACCTTC.

The CDR3 sequence is CASSQEFQDTLTDTQYF. The CDR3 DNA reads as TGTGCCAGCAGCCAAGAGTTTCAGGATACTCTCACAGATACGCAGTATTTT. The V and J genes are TRBV3-1 and TRBJ2-3; D gene unclear. The germline V gene has CDR1 LGHDT and CDR2 YNNKEL (reference sequence). Trimming removed 0 bases from V and 2 bases from J, with 15 bases in between. CDR3 size: 17 residues.

V is TRBV28 and J is TRBJ2-3, with 9 bases matching TRBD2. Germline lookup yields CDR1 MDHEN and CDR2 SYDVKM. Trimming took 6 bases from V and 1 from J; bases not matched to a gene: 8. The CDR3 consists of 16 residues. CDR3 in amino acids: CASSSVAGAGTDTQYF. For the CDR3, the DNA is TGTGCCAGCAGCTCGGTAGCGGGGGCGGGCACAGATACGCAGTATTTT.

This clonotype was seen a handful of times. This chain joins TRBV29-1 and TRBJ2-1, with TRBD2 matching over 7 bases. There are 17 residues in the CDR3. Germline V CDR1 and CDR2: SQVTM, ANQGSEA. With 6 bases clipped from V and 0 bases from J, the junction kept 14 bases outside the gene matches. This chain's CDR3 is CSVEGPSGEDSYNEQFF. The CDR3 DNA is TGCAGCGTCGAGGGACCGAGCGGGGAAGACTCCTACAATGAGCAGTTCTTC.

This clonotype was counted a few times. The rearrangement joins TRBV28 to TRBJ2-1; TRBD1 aligns across 7 bases. CDR1 MDHEN and CDR2 SYDVKM come from the germline V gene. V was clipped by 3 bases and J by 5 bases; unmatched bases: 7. The CDR3 totals 15 residues. CDR3 in amino acids: CASSLQGTANNEQFF. The DNA of the CDR3 is TGTGCCAGCAGTTTGCAGGGGACAGCTAACAATGAGCAGTTCTTC.

This clonotype was counted at least ten times. The V and J genes are TRBV7-9 and TRBJ2-7; D is ambiguous. Germline values: CDR1 SEHNR, CDR2 FQNEAQ (reference sequence). Trimming cost V 6 bases and J 3 bases, with 6 bases left between them. This CDR3 comprises 11 residues. The CDR3 sequence: CASSSFYEQYF. DNA of the CDR3: TGTGCCAGCAGTTCTTTCTACGAGCAGTACTTC.

On this clonotype: This sequence may be a read error, since a much larger clone differs from it by one base. V is TRBV2 and J is TRBJ2-5; D is perhaps TRBD1 (6 bases). Germline lookup yields CDR1 SNHLY and CDR2 FYNNEI. This CDR3 comprises 11 residues. V was pared by 6 bases and J by 7 bases, with 9 bases between. CDR3 amino acids: CASSDRWTQYF. In DNA form, the CDR3 reads TGTGCCAGCAGCGACAGGTGGACCCAGTACTTC.

This clonotype appeared many times. The CDR3 protein is CASSQDAGGSNYGYTF. CDR3 coding DNA: TGTGCCAGCAGCCAAGATGCGGGGGGGAGTAACTATGGCTACACCTTC. The chain uses TRBV4-2 and TRBJ1-2; the D gene is possibly TRBD1 (5 bases). This CDR3 is built from 16 residues. The V gene's germline CDR1 is LGHNA and CDR2 YNFKEQ. V was shortened by 0 bases and J by 1 base, with 12 bases between the two germline ends.

This clonotype has more than one count but fewer than ten. The chain joins TRBV11-2 to TRBJ2-7; 12 bases align to TRBD2. The CDR3 length is 20 residues. Trimming removed 5 bases from V and 0 bases from J; junction bases left unmatched: 17. CDR1 is SGHAT and CDR2 is FQNNGV in the germline V gene. CDR3 nucleotides: TGTGCCAGCAGCCCTACTTTGGGGGGACTAGCGGGTCAGAGCTCCTACGAGCAGTACTTC. Translated, it gives CASSPTLGGLAGQSSYEQYF.

The chain links TRBV7-2 to TRBJ2-5; TRBD1 matches at 10 bases. This CDR3 has 15 residues. Per germline, CDR1 SGHTA and CDR2 FQGNSA. Germline trimming cut 1 base from V and 4 bases from J; bases unmatched to any gene: 3. The CDR3 spells CASSLVRDRGETQYF. CDR3 nucleotide sequence: TGTGCCAGCAGCTTAGTTAGGGACAGGGGAGAGACCCAGTACTTC. Supplemented by reference TRBV7-2 and TRBJ2-5, the full variable domain reads GAGVSQSPSNKVTEKGKDVELRCDPISGHTALYWYRQSLGQGLEFLIYFQGNSAPDKSGLPSDRFSAERTGGSVSTLTIQRTQQEDSAVYLCASSLVRDRGETQYFGPGTRLLVL.

This clonotype was seen a few times. The rearrangement uses TRBV5-1 and TRBJ2-7; no reliable D call. The V gene lost 3 bases and the J gene lost 3 bases, with 16 bases spanning the gap. The CDR3 is made up of 15 amino acids. CDR1 is SGHRS, CDR2 YFSETQ, per germline. CDR3 nucleotide sequence: TGCGCCAGCAGCTCGAATTTACAGAGGAACTACGAGCAGTACTTC. Protein: CASSSNLQRNYEQYF.

The chain carries TRBV11-2 and TRBJ2-4; 8 positions agree with TRBD2. TRBJ2-7 matches the DNA end more closely, so the J call is doubtful. The germline V gene encodes CDR1 SGHAT and CDR2 FQNNGV. This CDR3 has 14 amino acids. DNA for the CDR3: TGTGCCAGCAGCCAAAAGCGGGGGCCCCACGAGCAGTACTTC. Its protein is CASSQKRGPHEQYF.

This clonotype was seen a handful of times. The genes are TRBV20-1 and TRBJ2-5; 13 nucleotides line up with TRBD2. V was pared by 6 bases and J by 5 bases, with 6 bases of the junction left unmatched. This CDR3 spans 14 amino acids. Germline CDR1 is DFQATT and CDR2 is SNEGSKA (reference sequence). The CDR3 DNA sequence: TGCAGTGCATGGGGACTAGCGGGGCCGGAGACCCAGTACTTC. Protein product: CSAWGLAGPETQYF.

V is TRBV5-1 and J is TRBJ2-5; D perhaps matches TRBD2 (6 bases). Germline CDR1 reads SGHRS; CDR2 reads YFSETQ. Trimming cost V 3 bases and J 5 bases, with 17 bases left between them. The CDR3 runs to 15 residues. This CDR3 reads CASSWAGSAGETQYF. CDR3 nucleotide sequence: TGCGCCAGCAGCTGGGCGGGGTCCGCAGGGGAGACCCAGTACTTC.

V is TRBV2 and J is TRBJ1-5; 7 bases agree with TRBD1. Trimming took 2 bases from V and 8 from J; bases not matched to a gene: 9. Germline loops: CDR1 SNHLY, CDR2 FYNNEI. There are 15 residues in the CDR3. The CDR3 loop is CASSESSGGGEPQHF. The CDR3 nucleotides read TGTGCCAGCAGTGAATCCTCAGGGGGAGGCGAGCCCCAGCATTTT.

The chain combines TRBV24-1 with TRBJ2-5, with 11 bases that match TRBD2. Looked up from germline, CDR1 is KGHDR and CDR2 is SFDVKD. The CDR3 covers 19 residues. V shed 5 bases, J shed 5 bases, and the junction held 18 bases outside the gene matches. The CDR3 protein is CATSVKGVLAGARGETQYF. The DNA of the CDR3 is TGTGCCACCAGTGTCAAGGGGGTACTAGCGGGGGCGAGAGGGGAGACCCAGTACTTC.

The rearrangement uses TRBV4-2 and TRBJ2-1; the match to TRBD2 covers 7 bases. Germline loops: CDR1 LGHNA, CDR2 YNFKEQ. The V and J ends lost 0 bases and 10 bases, in that order; junction bases with no gene match: 6. The CDR3 is 14 residues long. The CDR3 sequence is CASSQERNGGEQFF. The CDR3 region has the DNA TGTGCCAGCAGCCAAGAAAGAAACGGGGGGGAGCAGTTCTTC.

CDR3 nucleotide sequence: TGTGCCAGCAGCCAAGCTCTGGGGTCGGCCTATGGCTACACCTTC. Amino acid sequence: CASSQALGSAYGYTF. The chain uses TRBV4-2 and TRBJ1-2; no firm D call. This CDR3 spans 15 amino acids. Germline V gives CDR1 LGHNA, CDR2 YNFKEQ. V gave up 1 base and J gave up 4 bases, with 13 bases separating them.

This sequence joins TRBV4-2 and TRBJ2-7, with D possibly being TRBD1 (6 bases). Germline V gives CDR1 LGHNA, CDR2 YNFKEQ. V shed 1 base and J shed 1 base, with 11 bases lying between them. The CDR3 runs 15 residues. CDR3 residues: CASSQVWGQSYEQYF. The CDR3 DNA reads TGTGCCAGCAGCCAAGTTTGGGGGCAGTCCTACGAGCAGTACTTC.

This clonotype was recorded once. The chain links TRBV29-1 to TRBJ2-6; D remains unclear. The germline V gene encodes CDR1 SQVTM and CDR2 ANQGSEA. This CDR3 contains 10 residues. V was clipped by 6 bases and J by 9 bases, with 6 bases between them. DNA for the CDR3: TGCAGCGTGGGGTTCAACGTCCTGACTTTC. This codes for CSVGFNVLTF.

This clonotype was recorded a few times. The chain combines TRBV4-1 with TRBJ2-1, with a tentative D call TRBD2 (5 bases). Trimming stripped 8 bases from V and 1 base from J, with 9 bases between. CDR1 and CDR2 (germline): MGHRA, YSYEKL. The CDR3 is made up of 13 amino acids. The CDR3 coding sequence is TGCGCCAGCTTTGGCGGGTCCTACAATGAGCAGTTCTTC. This gives the protein CASFGGSYNEQFF.

This clonotype was counted only a few times. The gene calls are TRBV27 and TRBJ2-5, with TRBD1 identical over 11 bases. This CDR3 is built from 15 residues. V dropped 4 bases and J dropped 5; count of bases not matched to a gene: 6. Germline CDR1 MNHEY, CDR2 SMNVEV (reference sequence). CDR3 amino acids: CASSWTGGFRETQYF. CDR3 coding DNA: TGTGCCAGCAGTTGGACAGGGGGCTTTCGGGAGACCCAGTACTTC.